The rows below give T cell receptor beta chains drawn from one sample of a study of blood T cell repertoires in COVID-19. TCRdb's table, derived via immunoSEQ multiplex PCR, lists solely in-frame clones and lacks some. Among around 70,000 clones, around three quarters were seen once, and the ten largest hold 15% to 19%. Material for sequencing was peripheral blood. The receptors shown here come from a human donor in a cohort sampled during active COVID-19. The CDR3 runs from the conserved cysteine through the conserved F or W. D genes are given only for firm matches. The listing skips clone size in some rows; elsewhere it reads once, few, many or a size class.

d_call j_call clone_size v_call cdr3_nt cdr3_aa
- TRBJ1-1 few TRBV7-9 TGTGCCAGCAGCAAGACAGTTTACACTGAAGCTTTCTTT CASSKTVYTEAFF
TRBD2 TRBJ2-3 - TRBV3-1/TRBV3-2 TGTGCCAGCAGCCAAGGTGGAGCGGGAGGCCCTAGCACAGATACGCAGTATTTT CASSQGGAGGPSTDTQYF
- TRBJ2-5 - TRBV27 TGTGCCTGGGCCCTCCGGGACACCAATTCGGGAGAGACCCAGTACTTC CAWALRDTNSGETQYF
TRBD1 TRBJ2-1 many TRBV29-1 TGCAGCGTTGAAGTCTGGGACAGCCCCTACAATGAGCAGTTCTTC CSVEVWDSPYNEQFF
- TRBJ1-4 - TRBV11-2 TGTGCCAGCAGCTTAGCTGGCGGTGGAGCTAATGAAAAACTGTTTTTT CASSLAGGGANEKLFF
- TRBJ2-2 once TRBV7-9 TGTGCCAGCAGCTTGGGAGAAAACACCGGGGAGCTGTTTTTT CASSLGENTGELFF
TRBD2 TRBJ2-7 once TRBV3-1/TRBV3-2 TGTGCCAGCAGACCGAGACTAGCGGGAGATGGCGAGCAGTACTTC CASRPRLAGDGEQYF
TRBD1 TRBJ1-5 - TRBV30 TGTGCCTGGAGTCCTGGGGGGCCTCGGACAGGCCTTAATAATCAGCCCCAGCATTTT CAWSPGGPRTGLNNQPQHF
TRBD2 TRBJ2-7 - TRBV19 TGTGCCAGTAGTAATAGCGGGAGGGCCCACTACGAGCAGTACTTC CASSNSGRAHYEQYF
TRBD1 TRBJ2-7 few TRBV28 TGTGCCAGCAGTAACGGGGACAGAGGCGAGCAGTACTTC CASSNGDRGEQYF
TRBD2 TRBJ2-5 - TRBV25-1 TGTGCCAGCAGTATCGGGACTAGCGGGAGCATCCAAGAGACCCAGTACTTC CASSIGTSGSIQETQYF
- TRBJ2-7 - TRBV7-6 TGTGCCAGCAGCGCGGGACTGACCCTCCGCGACGAGCAGTACTTC CASSAGLTLRDEQYF
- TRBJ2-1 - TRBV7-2 TGTGCCAGCAGCTTAGGAGGGAGCCACTACAATGAGCAGTTCTTC CASSLGGSHYNEQFF
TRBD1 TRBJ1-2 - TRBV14 TGTGCCAGCAGCCAAGATCTAACAGGGGCCAAGGGCTACACCTTC CASSQDLTGAKGYTF
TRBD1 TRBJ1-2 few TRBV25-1 TGTGCCAGCAGTGAATATGGGACAGGACTCGGCTACACCTTC CASSEYGTGLGYTF
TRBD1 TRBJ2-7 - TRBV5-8 TGTGCCAGCAGCTTGAGTGAGGGGGCCGAAGTTGGCTACGAGCAGTACTTC CASSLSEGAEVGYEQYF
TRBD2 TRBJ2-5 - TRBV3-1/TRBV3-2 TGTGCCAGCAGCCAAGGGACTAGCCCGAAGACCCAGTACTTC CASSQGTSPKTQYF
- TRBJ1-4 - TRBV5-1 TGCGCCAGCAGCTGGGCCGGGGTCGAAGGAGGAGAAAAACTGTTTTTT CASSWAGVEGGEKLFF
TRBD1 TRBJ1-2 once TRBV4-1 TGCGCCAGCAGCCTCGAGACAGGGACCAATTCTAACTATGGCTACACCTTC CASSLETGTNSNYGYTF
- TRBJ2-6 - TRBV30 TGTGCCTGGATAACAGGGAGCGGGGCCAACGTCCTGACTTTC CAWITGSGANVLTF
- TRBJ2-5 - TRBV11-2 TGTGCCAGCAGCTTAGATTCCCCTGGCTTTGGCGAGACCCAGTACTTC CASSLDSPGFGETQYF
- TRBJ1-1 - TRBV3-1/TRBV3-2 TGTGCCAGCAGCCAAGTGGTGGGAGACACTGAAGCTTTCTTT CASSQVVGDTEAFF
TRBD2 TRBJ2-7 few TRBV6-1 TGTGCCAGCAGGGAAGCGGGAGACTCCTCCGAGCAGTACTTC CASREAGDSSEQYF
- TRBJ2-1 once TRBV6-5 TGTGCCAGCAGTTCCACTACCAATGAGCAGTTCTTC CASSSTTNEQFF
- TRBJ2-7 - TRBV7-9 TGTGCCAGCAGCTTACTCGGGACACCCTCCTACGAGCAGTACTTC CASSLLGTPSYEQYF
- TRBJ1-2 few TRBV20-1 TGCAGTGCGCGTAAATCCTATGGCTACACCTTC CSARKSYGYTF
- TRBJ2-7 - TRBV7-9 TGTGCCAGCGGGGCGGGGAGCTCCTACGAGCAGTACTTC CASGAGSSYEQYF
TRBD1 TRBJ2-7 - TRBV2 TGTGCCAGCAGTGAAGGACAGGGTTGGGGCGAGCAGTACTTC CASSEGQGWGEQYF
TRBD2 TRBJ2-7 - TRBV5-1 TGCGCCAGCAGCTTTCGCGGGGGTTCCTACGAGCAGTACTTC CASSFRGGSYEQYF
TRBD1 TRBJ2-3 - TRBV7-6 TGTGCCAGCAGCCCCGGGACAGCAGGAGATACGCAGTATTTT CASSPGTAGDTQYF
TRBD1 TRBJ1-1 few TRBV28 TGTGCCAGCATCTTCGGATCCGGGACAGCAAACACTGAAGCTTTCTTT CASIFGSGTANTEAFF
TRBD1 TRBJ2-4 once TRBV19 TGTGCCAGTAGTCCCCGACAGGGAATCATTCAGTACTTC CASSPRQGIIQYF
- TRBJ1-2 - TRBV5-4 TGTGCCAGCAGGTCGACGCTAGATAACTATGGCTACACCTTC CASRSTLDNYGYTF
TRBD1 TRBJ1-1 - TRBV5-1 TGCGCCAGCAGCCCCCGGACAGGGGCGCTAGGTGAAGCTTTCTTT CASSPRTGALGEAFF
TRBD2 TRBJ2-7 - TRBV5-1 TGCGCCAGCGGCCCTAGCGGCACTAATTACGAGCAGTACTTC CASGPSGTNYEQYF
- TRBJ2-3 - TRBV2 TGTGCCAGCAGCTCCTGGGGGCGCGCAGATACGCAGTATTTT CASSSWGRADTQYF
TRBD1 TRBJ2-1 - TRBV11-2 TGTGCCAGCAGCTTAGCAGGGGGCATCGGTTGGAACAATGAGCAGTTCTTC CASSLAGGIGWNNEQFF
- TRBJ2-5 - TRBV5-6 TGTGCCAGCAGCTTGTGGCAGGGGCCAGAGTACTTC CASSLWQGPEYF
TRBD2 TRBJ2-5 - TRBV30 TGTGCCTGGGGCGGACTAGCGGAAGAGACCCAGTACTTC CAWGGLAEETQYF
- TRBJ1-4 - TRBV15 TGTGCCACCAGCAGTGGTCAGGACTCAACTAATGAAAAACTGTTTTTT CATSSGQDSTNEKLFF
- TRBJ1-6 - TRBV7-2 TGTGCCAGCAGCTCATCAGCGGTGGACCTTTCACCCCTCCACTTT CASSSSAVDLSPLHF
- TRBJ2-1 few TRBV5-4 TGTGCCAGCAGTCAAAACAGGGGACTTCTTGGGCACAATGAGCAGTTCTTC CASSQNRGLLGHNEQFF
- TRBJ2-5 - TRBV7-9 TGTGCCAGCAGCGAGGGCTTGTTGTACCAAGAGACCCAGTACTTC CASSEGLLYQETQYF
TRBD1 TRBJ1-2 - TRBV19 TGTGCCAGTAGTATCCAGGGGGCCGGCTATGGCTACACCTTC CASSIQGAGYGYTF
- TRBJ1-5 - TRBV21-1 TGTGCCAGCAGCAAGCACTGGGACAGGGGATGGAATCAGCCCCAGCATTTT CASSKHWDRGWNQPQHF
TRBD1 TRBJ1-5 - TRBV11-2 TGTGCCAGCAGCTCCGGGACAGGGAGCAATCAGCCCCAGCATTTT CASSSGTGSNQPQHF
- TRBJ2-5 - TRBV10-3 TGTGCCATCAGTGAGGGGCTGAGAGAGACCCAGTACTTC CAISEGLRETQYF
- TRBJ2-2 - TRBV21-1 TGTGCCAGCAGCAATCGCAGGGGTACCACCGGGGAGCTGTTTTTT CASSNRRGTTGELFF
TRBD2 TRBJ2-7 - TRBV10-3 TGTGCCATCAGTGAGCCAAACCCTCCTAGCGGGAGTGGGTACGAGCAGTACTTC CAISEPNPPSGSGYEQYF
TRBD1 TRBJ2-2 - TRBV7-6 TGTGCCAGCAGCTTAACCGACAGGGAAACCGGGGAGCTGTTTTTT CASSLTDRETGELFF
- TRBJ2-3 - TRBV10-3 TGTGCCATCAGTGTTGGGGGCAGCACAGATACGCAGTATTTT CAISVGGSTDTQYF
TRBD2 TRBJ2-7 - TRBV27 TGTGCCAGCAGTTTATCTGGCGGGAGGAAGTACGAGCAGTACTTC CASSLSGGRKYEQYF
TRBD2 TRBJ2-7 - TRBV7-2 TGTGCCACCTTGACTCCGGGACTAGGTTACGAGCAGTACTTC CATLTPGLGYEQYF
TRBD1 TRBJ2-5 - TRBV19 TGTGCCAGTGCCCCAAGGGGACAGGGTCCAGAGACCCAGTACTTC CASAPRGQGPETQYF
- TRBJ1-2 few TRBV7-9 TGTGCCAGCAGCCCACCGGACACCCGGACTAACTATGGCTACACCTTC CASSPPDTRTNYGYTF
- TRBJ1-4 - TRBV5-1 TGCGCCAGCAGCTTGGCCGAGACAACTAATGAAAAACTGTTTTTT CASSLAETTNEKLFF
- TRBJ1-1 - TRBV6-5 TGTGCCAGCAGCTTACCGGGGAGGAACACTGAAGCTTTCTTT CASSLPGRNTEAFF
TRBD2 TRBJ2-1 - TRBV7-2 TGTGCCAACAGTATACTAGCGGGACTTTACAATGAGCAGTTCTTC CANSILAGLYNEQFF
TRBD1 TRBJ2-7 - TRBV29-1 TGCAGCGTTGGCCGGGACAGGGGATACTACGAGCAGTACTTC CSVGRDRGYYEQYF